This T cell receptor (beta chain) was profiled in a study of T cell responses to AZD1222 COVID-19 vaccine. In germline, CDR1 is MNHNY, CDR2 SVGAGI (reference sequence). This CDR3 has 16 residues. Trimming shortened V by 7 bases and J by 1 base, and 19 bases separated the two germline ends. Second-dose intervals near 4 or 12 weeks were combined. The study, taken as a whole, reports: Clonal diversity was possibly underestimated, and white British individuals and females predominated among donors. Among spike-specific TCRs, nearly half reportedly target unmutated variant regions.

On this clone itself: The antigen is not known.

Method: immunoSEQ multiplex PCR; TCRdb's copy keeps in-frame clones and lacks some. The sample has about 120,000 clones; 86% are singletons. This TCR was sampled from an adult who received the AZD1222 COVID-19 vaccine. V and J are TRBV6-6 and TRBJ1-2; no clear D. Source: peripheral blood, taken 28 days after the second AZD1222 dose. CDR3 DNA sequence: TGTGCCAGCACAAGCACCCGGGGTCAGGTTAACTATGGCTACACCTTC. Translating it yields CASTSTRGQVNYGYTF.